This T cell receptor beta chain originates from a study of patients and donors after allogeneic stem cell transplantation. TCRdb used MiXCR to reprocess the RT-PCR reads, holding one entry per CDR3 protein. There are 150,000 to 200,000 distinct CDR3 sequences in the sample; approximately 28% occur only once, and around 3.2% lies in the top ten. This clonotype was observed a few times. V was cut by 5 bases and J by 8 bases, with 9 bases left in between. Germline CDR1 and CDR2: MNHEY and SMNVEV (reference sequence). There are 12 residues in the CDR3. The source of this sequence is a human donor who was either an allogeneic HSCT recipient or a stem cell or donor lymphocyte infusion donor (not recorded which). It is not recorded whose cells these are; they may come from a transplant donor. The sample comprised blood, either unsorted or a sorted T cell fraction (not recorded which). The chain is built from TRBV27 and TRBJ2-2, with D tentatively TRBD1 (6 bases). The CDR3 loop reads CASSPQGGELFF. The CDR3 bases are TGTGCCAGCAGTCCACAGGGTGGGGAGCTGTTTTTT.